These T cell receptor beta chains were read from a single sample in a study of spatial heterogeneity in lung cancer. Each CDR3 protein is one row after TCRdb ran MiXCR on the 5' RACE reads. The sample gives roughly 10,000 distinct CDR3 sequences, around 12% of which show up once; 10% is in the top ten. Here the sequenced sample was lung tumor tissue, taken at surgery. These receptors came from a male donor with early-stage non-small cell lung cancer. The CDR3 runs from the conserved cysteine through the conserved F or W. The D gene is left open where the match is weak. Size is omitted from some rows. Given values are once, few, many or a class for expanded clones.

d_call	j_call	v_call	cdr3_length	clone_size	cdr3_aa	cdr3_nt
TRBD1	TRBJ1-5	TRBV5-4	15	many	CASSPGQGAGQPQHF	TGTGCCAGCAGTCCCGGACAGGGGGCAGGGCAGCCCCAGCATTTT
TRBD2	TRBJ2-1	TRBV28	15	many	CASRPTSGSFNEQFF	TGTGCCAGCAGACCAACTAGCGGGAGTTTCAATGAGCAGTTCTTC
.	TRBJ2-5	TRBV5-1	14	.	CASSPWAGGETQYF	TGCGCCAGCAGCCCCTGGGCCGGTGGAGAGACCCAGTACTTC
TRBD2	TRBJ2-3	TRBV20-1	14	many	CSARGAGVGYTQYF	TGCAGTGCTAGAGGGGCGGGAGTGGGGTATACGCAGTATTTT
.	TRBJ1-1	TRBV7-9	13	.	CASSFGQSTEAFF	TGTGCCAGCAGCTTCGGACAGTCCACTGAAGCTTTCTTT
TRBD2	TRBJ2-3	TRBV9	16	many	CASSVGLAGRVDTQYF	TGTGCCAGCAGCGTAGGACTAGCGGGAAGGGTAGATACGCAGTATTTT
.	TRBJ2-3	TRBV12-3/TRBV12-4	12	.	CASSPRGVTQYF	TGTGCCAGCAGCCCCAGGGGCGTTACGCAGTATTTT
.	TRBJ2-1	TRBV7-2	16	once	CASSARQATAYNEQFF	TGTGCCAGCAGCGCTCGACAGGCCACCGCCTACAATGAGCAGTTCTTC
TRBD2	TRBJ2-5	TRBV7-2	16	many	CASSLQGLAGGETQYF	TGTGCCAGCAGCTTACAGGGACTAGCGGGAGGGGAGACCCAGTACTTC
.	TRBJ2-3	TRBV20-1	14	many	CSAKTGEGTDTQYF	TGCAGTGCTAAGACTGGAGAGGGCACAGATACGCAGTATTTT
.	TRBJ2-1	TRBV19	12	medium-sized	CASGGSINEQFF	TGTGCCAGTGGGGGGTCCATCAATGAGCAGTTCTTC
TRBD2	TRBJ2-1	TRBV28	16	many	CASGVAGGSLYNEQFF	TGTGCCAGCGGGGTAGCGGGGGGATCTCTCTACAATGAGCAGTTCTTC
.	TRBJ1-2	TRBV20-1	11	many	CSARDNYGYTF	TGCAGTGCTAGAGACAACTATGGCTACACCTTC
.	TRBJ1-1	TRBV7-9	14	medium-sized	CASSYTGLATEAFF	TGTGCCAGCAGCTATACAGGGTTGGCAACTGAAGCTTTCTTT
.	TRBJ2-1	TRBV30	13	.	CAWSGLEAKRQFF	TGTGCCTGGAGCGGGCTTGAGGCAAAGAGGCAGTTCTTC
.	TRBJ2-5	TRBV2	13	.	CASSVDYQETQYF	TGTGCCAGCAGCGTAGACTACCAAGAGACCCAGTACTTC
.	TRBJ1-2	TRBV4-1	14	.	CASSQDFANYGYTF	TGCGCCAGCAGCCAAGATTTCGCTAACTATGGCTACACCTTC
.	TRBJ1-2	TRBV12-3/TRBV12-4	15	few	CASRQAGSLNYGYTF	TGTGCCAGCAGGCAGGCCGGGTCCCTTAACTATGGCTACACCTTC
.	TRBJ1-1	TRBV6-1	10	medium-sized	CASRNTEAFF	TGTGCCAGCCGGAACACTGAAGCTTTCTTT
.	TRBJ2-7	TRBV5-1	13	medium-sized	CASSRKQGSEQYF	TGCGCCAGCTCCAGAAAACAGGGATCCGAGCAGTACTTC
TRBD1	TRBJ2-1	TRBV2	13	many	CASSRDSYNEQFF	TGTGCCAGCAGTAGGGACAGCTACAATGAGCAGTTCTTC